These T cell receptor beta chains were read from a single sample in a study of blood T cell repertoires in COVID-19. Here immunoSEQ multiplex PCR was the method, and the copy in TCRdb shows in-frame clones only, minus some. The profile shows about 7,000 clones, around 90% of them singletons. Sample: peripheral blood. Receptors were obtained from a human donor in a cohort sampled during active COVID-19. The CDR3 runs from the conserved cysteine through the conserved F or W. Fields, in order: V gene, CDR3 protein.

>TRBV9
CASSRGPGGLAVRNTGELFF
>TRBV5-4
CASSSGTSRNTGELFF
>TRBV11-2
CASSLGEGTEAFF
>TRBV7-2
CASSGQRGGPETQYF
>TRBV3-1/TRBV3-2
CASSHRDTEAFF
>TRBV21-1
CASSAREGGGILRANYNEQFF
>TRBV18
CASSPPRLGGRTGTSGTNNEQFF
>TRBV19
CASSIQRGTYEQYF
>TRBV6-2/TRBV6-3
CASSYSETGFSYEQYF
>TRBV5-8
CASSLQGRWEPQHF
>TRBV11-1
CASSLGPGAYEQYF
>TRBV10-3
CAISELLEGNEQFF
>TRBV25-1
CASRMIGVNTEAFF
>TRBV6-5
CASSTGALTYNEQFF
>TRBV24-1
CATSRDYYNEQFF
>TRBV9
CASSVTQRPNYGYTF
>TRBV7-7
CASSLEAETGGEQYF
>TRBV27
CASSLLRPSGYEQYF
>TRBV7-9
CASSPDGNVYGYTF
>TRBV2
CASSVGGGLSGNTIYF
>TRBV7-9
CASSPLGRTATNEKLFF
>TRBV27
CASSSLLRQGVIYGYTF
>TRBV19
CASATGGPPDTQYF
>TRBV18
CASSPGDRGQSDTQYF
>TRBV5-1
CASSTGTAGNTIYF
>TRBV6-5
CASSYSPSNYGYTF
>TRBV29-1
CSVGTGSTNYGYTF
>TRBV5-4
CASSLGGRGATNEKLFF
>TRBV4-2
CASSQASTGGPVETQYF
>TRBV10-2
CASRSYRGNTGELFF
>TRBV5-1
CASSIRGRKTQYF
>TRBV10-2
CASILAGEQFF
>TRBV2
CASSGYQGNTEAFF
>TRBV14
CASSPRPGTGEDYNSPLHF
>TRBV6-6
CASSYVRESSYNEQFF
>TRBV6-4
CASSDAGGNSGELFF
>TRBV7-2
CASSLHGTSGITYEQYF
>TRBV6-2/TRBV6-3
CASRPGGNTGELFF
>TRBV6-5
CASSKTGGGSYEQYF
>TRBV7-3
CASSSDRTPNEKLFF
>TRBV12-3/TRBV12-4
CASKRDLNNEQFF
>TRBV6-2/TRBV6-3
CASSYSDRESTDTQYF
>TRBV24-1
CATRGGANKETQYF